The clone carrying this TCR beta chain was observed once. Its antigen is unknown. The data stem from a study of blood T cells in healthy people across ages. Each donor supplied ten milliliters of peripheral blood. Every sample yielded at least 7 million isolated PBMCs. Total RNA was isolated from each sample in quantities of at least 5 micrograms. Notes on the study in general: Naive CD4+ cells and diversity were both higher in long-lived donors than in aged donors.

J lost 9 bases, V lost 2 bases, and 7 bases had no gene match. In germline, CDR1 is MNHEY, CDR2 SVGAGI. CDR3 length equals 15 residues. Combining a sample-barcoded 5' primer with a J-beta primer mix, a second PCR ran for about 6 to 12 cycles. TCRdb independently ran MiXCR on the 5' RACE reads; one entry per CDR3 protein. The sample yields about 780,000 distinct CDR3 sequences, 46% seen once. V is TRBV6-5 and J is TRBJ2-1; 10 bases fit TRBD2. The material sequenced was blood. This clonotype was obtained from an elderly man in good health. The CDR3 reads CASSYASGRGPEQFF. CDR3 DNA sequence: TGTGCCAGCAGTTACGCTAGCGGGAGAGGCCCTGAGCAGTTCTTC.